One T cell receptor (beta chain) is described in this entry. In its sample, this clonotype was seen many times. It lacks a known antigen. No much larger clone is present one base from it, and per-base qualities are unavailable. These data come from a study of identical twins (TCRdb year 2016). Looking at the study overall: To test whether fetal clonotypes persist, the study used deep sequencing on TCR alpha and beta repertoires from monozygotic twins, unrelated adults of various ages, and cord blood. To rule out contamination, replicate twin experiments were performed at different times with different library preparation protocols.

Broader findings and caveats from the paper: Invariant T cells such as MAIT and iNKT could partly confound zero-insertion analyses, though diverse VJ usage argued against this for most clonotypes. Compared with coincidental sharing between unrelated individuals, out-of-frame TCR alpha sequences shared between twins showed an excess of sequences with low generation probability. Fewer insertions were carried by abundant cord blood beta clonotypes, a similar but weaker trend appeared in young adult naive repertoires, and no such trend appeared in memory repertoires. Conclusions relied on cross-sectional statistical analysis, since the same donors could not be followed over many years. In monozygotic twins, recombination models systematically underestimated out-of-frame TCR alpha sharing, but the models matched the sharing seen between unrelated individuals. In beta out-of-frame sequences, excess twin sharing was weaker, because having fewer shared sequences lowered the signal-to-noise ratio.

All donors were healthy Caucasians. Three pairs of female monozygotic twins, all aged roughly 18 to 29 years, were included in the twin cohort. The RNA used for TCR libraries was isolated from peripheral blood mononuclear cells. Library preparation was by 5' RACE. These reads were obtained on an Illumina HiSeq 2000. Template switching added a universal primer binding site, and the final cDNA carried a unique molecular identifier that allowed TCR cDNA molecules to be counted accurately. Specific primers in the conserved constant-segment region were used to synthesize first-strand cDNA for the TCR alpha and beta chains. To control for contamination, every cDNA library carried two barcodes: a SMART-Mk sample barcode plus Illumina barcodes. TruSeq adapter sequences and Illumina sample barcodes were added in two successive PCR steps. Sequencing of the TCR alpha and beta cDNA libraries was done on the Illumina HiSeq platform using custom primers. The paper's data handling went like this. MiGEC processed the raw reads to extract unique molecular identifiers, while MiXCR was used to determine the CDR3 positions. For each individual, recombination models were inferred using an EM algorithm with the repgenHMM and IGoR tools. Shared clonotypes were analyzed with the tcR package in R, and sharing was normalized by the product of cloneset sizes. To study raw recombination free of thymic and clonal selection effects, out-of-frame nonproductive sequences were analyzed. The public reads were reanalyzed by TCRdb: fastp trimming at Q25, MiXCR alignment, in-frame beta chains only. Rows are combined by CDR3 protein, so each entry shows the most common genes and DNA. The V and J calls, along with clone size, are taken from TCRdb and not from the paper's own processing. In this sample the table shows under 900,000 distinct CDR3 sequences, about 12% of which occur a single time. The ten largest clones represent around 1.6% of the sample.

Trimming at the junction amounts to 3 bases on V and 5 bases on J, and the germline ends lie 7 bases apart. Inclusive of the bounding cysteine and phenylalanine, the CDR3 is 13 residues long. Of all the DNA, just the CDR3 is kept, 39 bases in frame from base 1. The germline V gene yields ENHRY for CDR1 and SYGVKD for CDR2. Separately, the same data were catalogued under a study of yellow fever vaccine responses in identical twins. The second study, in turn, reports: According to the authors, in identical twins the way T cells responded to vaccination appeared partly convergent and partly personalized. The study precisely tracked vaccine-responding T cell clones in identical twins.

The specimen sequenced was PBMCs. The TCR was taken from a woman aged 18-35 years in good health. Recombination connected TRBV10-3 to TRBJ2-2; the D gene remains uncertain. The nucleotide sequence reads as follows: TGTGCCATCAGTGATCGCTCGACCGGGGAGCTGTTTTTT. It translates to CAISDRSTGELFF.